This TCR beta chain was recorded in a study of identical twins' blood T cells (dated by TCRdb to about 2013). Background on the whole study: The approximately twelve libraries, six for the alpha chain and six for the beta chain, yielded 50 million or so Illumina reads in total. The study compared TCR alpha and beta chain repertoires of three pairs of monozygous twins using next-generation sequencing to assess genetic influence on repertoire formation. Results and caveats for the whole study, not just this receptor: Because the twins were reared together, environmental influences could not be excluded as an explanation for twin similarity. Twin pairs were reported to be markedly more alike in V gene usage than unrelated donors were, even when looking at non-selected out-of-frame TCRbeta clonotypes. Among the most abundant TCRbeta clonotypes, each donor shared more CDR3 sequences with her twin than with unrelated donors. Independent studies were stated to be required to validate the proposed role of the TCRalpha J segment in MHC recognition during thymic selection. The number of CDR3 clonotypes shared between two donors was mainly determined by the product of the cloneset sizes of the two donors, and no clear deviation from this trend was shown by twins.

The donors were six healthy women who made up three monozygous twin pairs. Each of the three twin pairs had been raised together, and the twins in each pair were thought likely to have encountered the same infectious agents and vaccines. RNA was isolated from peripheral blood mononuclear cells and used to prepare TCR cDNA libraries. Trimming takes 5 bases from V and 8 bases from J, and the germline ends sit 13 bases apart. CDR1 LNHDA and CDR2 SQIVND are derived from the germline V gene (reference sequence). From the cysteine through the phenylalanine, the CDR3 covers 13 amino acids. The kept DNA is CDR3 alone, 39 bases in frame from the first base. This clonotype was picked up a small number of times. Its antigen remains undetermined. Base quality data are lacking; no much larger clone is found one base away. Library preparation was by 5' RACE. The listed sequencing device is Illumina Genome Analyzer IIx. RNA-based TCR cDNA libraries were prepared by a previously described protocol with several modifications. To prevent cross-contamination, sample-specific barcodes were added to both ends of each TCR cDNA library during cDNA synthesis and amplification. On the study's bioinformatics: Each library contained roughly 2.2 to 4 million CDR3-containing reads, and somewhere between about 90,000 and nearly 550,000 clonotypes were identified for each individual. Reads carrying improper barcode index combinations were removed, after which the MiTCR software was used to build a cloneset for each library. During the assembly of CDR3 clonotypes by MiTCR, low-quality reads were filtered or rescued and PCR and sequencing errors were corrected. Artificial out-of-frame clonotypes were mapped to in-frame sequences, with one indel allowed in the CDR3, and then removed. To measure how similar V and J gene usage was between donors, Jensen-Shannon divergence was divided by mean entropy. The raw public data were reprocessed by TCRdb itself: fastp quality trimming at Q25, MiXCR clonotype calling, in-frame beta chains only. Entries that share a CDR3 protein sequence are merged under the most common genes and DNA. For this entry, the V and J calls and clone size follow TCRdb and not the study's own pipeline. The sample records 350,000 to 400,000 distinct CDR3 sequences, roughly 28% of which are singletons. The top ten constitute 5.5% to 7% of the sample.

This clonotype was obtained from a woman aged 18-49 years in good health. The sequencing sample was made of PBMCs. The rearrangement joined TRBV19 to TRBJ2-1; no D gene is confidently identified. Here the CDR3 is given as CASSLGSHYEQFF. Read as DNA, the sequence is TGTGCCAGTAGTTTGGGGTCGCATTATGAGCAGTTCTTC.